This entry lists 17 T cell receptor beta chains sequenced from one sample in a study of neurological immune-mediated disorders. Documented time point: technical triplicate 2. TCRdb re-called the 5' RACE reads through MiXCR, storing one row per CDR3 protein. The data contain about 59,000 distinct CDR3 sequences, about 24% of them singletons. Sequencing was done on a sample of PBMCs. All receptors come from a man aged 60 to 69 with HTLV-1-associated myelopathy (HAM/TSP).

This clonotype showed up many times. V and J are TRBV25-1 and TRBJ1-2, with D uncertain. The germline V gene encodes CDR1 MGHDK and CDR2 SYGVNS. The CDR3 is made up of 14 amino acids. V lost 5 bases and J 4 bases, leaving 14 bases between the germline ends. The CDR3, as DNA: TGTGCCAGCAGTCCACCACTGAACAGCTATGGCTACACCTTC. Its protein is CASSPPLNSYGYTF.

Only a few counts were recorded for this clonotype. The chain combines TRBV12-3 or TRBV12-4 with TRBJ2-3; D is uncertain. The CDR3 length is 11 residues. V dropped 5 bases and J dropped 6 bases, with 6 bases sitting between them. CDR3 sequence: CASSTRDTQYF. CDR3 DNA sequence: TGTGCCAGCAGTACCAGGGATACGCAGTATTTT.

A few counts support this clonotype. The CDR3 sequence: CASSVAGTVSSYEQYF. The CDR3 nucleotides are TGTGCCAGCTCAGTTGCCGGGACGGTGAGCTCCTACGAGCAGTACTTC. This chain connects TRBV18 to TRBJ2-7; D assignment may be TRBD1 or TRBD2 (5 bases each). Germline values: CDR1 KGHSH, CDR2 LQKENI. The CDR3 is made up of 16 amino acids. Trimming removed 5 bases at V and 0 bases at J, with 17 bases between.

The sample holds many counts of this clonotype. The rearrangement joins TRBV12-3 or TRBV12-4 to TRBJ2-1; 10 positions match TRBD2. The CDR3 has 17 residues. The J segment lost 5 bases and the V segment lost 3 bases, leaving 10 bases of the junction unmatched. The CDR3 coding sequence is TGTGCCAGCAGTTTGGATAGTCTAGCGGGAGTCCACAATGAGCAGTTCTTC. It codes for CASSLDSLAGVHNEQFF.

There are many counts of this clonotype. The genes are TRBV7-9 and TRBJ2-5; 7 nucleotides agree with TRBD2. V trimming: 5 bases; J trimming: 1 base; junction bases outside the gene matches: 4. Germline-derived CDR1 and CDR2 are SEHNR and FQNEAQ (reference sequence). The CDR3 totals 14 residues. CDR3 in amino acids: CASSRLASQETQYF. The CDR3 coding sequence is TGTGCCAGCAGCCGACTAGCATCCCAAGAGACCCAGTACTTC.

J is TRBJ2-5 and V is TRBV6-5; perhaps TRBD1 as D (5 bases). Germline V gives CDR1 MNHEY, CDR2 SVGAGI. V was pared by 2 bases and J by 3 bases, with 13 bases between. The CDR3 totals 15 residues. The CDR3, as DNA: TGTGCCAGCAGTTACACGACAGCGACGGAAGAGACCCAGTACTTC. Translated: CASSYTTATEETQYF.

This clonotype came up a few times. The chain joins TRBV10-2 to TRBJ2-5; D unresolved. The CDR3 is made up of 11 amino acids. Trimming shortened V by 3 bases and J by 5 bases, and 4 bases separated the two germline ends. The germline V gene has CDR1 WSHSY and CDR2 SAAADI. The CDR3 sequence: CASSDLETQYF. The CDR3 DNA sequence: TGCGCCAGCAGTGATTTGGAGACCCAGTACTTC.

This clonotype was seen many times. The chain is built from TRBV5-1 and TRBJ2-5; no firm D call. The V end lost 0 bases, the J end lost 0 bases, and 18 bases lay between the germline ends. CDR3 length: 18 amino acids. Germline loops: CDR1 SGHRS, CDR2 YFSETQ. The CDR3 is CASSLDRIHTSNQETQYF. The CDR3 region has the DNA TGCGCCAGCAGCTTGGACAGAATCCACACCTCGAACCAAGAGACCCAGTACTTC.

As regards this clonotype: Possible read error: a much larger clone is one base away. The genes are TRBV24-1 and TRBJ2-5; perhaps TRBD1 as D (5 bases). Germline CDR1 and CDR2: KGHDR and SFDVKD. V was shortened by 6 bases and J by 5 bases, with 12 bases between the two germline ends. The CDR3 contains 13 residues. The CDR3 DNA is TGTGCCACCAGTCGAGTGGGGCGGGAGACCCAGTACTTC. Protein product: CATSRVGRETQYF.

There are many counts of this clonotype. The CDR3 here is CASSLLGRSNTEAFF. In nucleotides, the CDR3 is TGTGCCAGCAGCCTCCTTGGAAGGTCGAACACTGAAGCTTTCTTT. The chain joins TRBV5-6 to TRBJ1-1, with no clear D. The CDR3 extends over 15 amino acids. In germline, CDR1 is SGHDT, CDR2 YYEEEE. Trimming shortened V by 4 bases and J by 1 base, and 14 bases separated the two germline ends.

This clonotype was observed at least ten times. This sequence joins TRBV7-8 and TRBJ2-7, with TRBD1 identical over 8 bases. CDR3 length: 14 residues. J lost 1 base, V lost 5 bases, and 4 bases had no gene match. CDR1 is SGHVS and CDR2 is FQNEAQ in the germline V gene. DNA of the CDR3: TGTGCCAGCAGCCTGGGACAGGCATCCTACGAGCAGTACTTC. Protein product: CASSLGQASYEQYF.

This clonotype was seen many times. J is TRBJ1-3 and V is TRBV20-1, with D possibly TRBD1 on 6 matching bases. CDR1 DFQATT and CDR2 SNEGSKA come from the germline V gene (reference sequence). With 6 bases removed from V and 4 bases from J, the gap between germline ends came to 19 bases. CDR3 size: 15 residues. This CDR3 is CSAKRGGALGNTIYF. CDR3 DNA: TGCAGTGCCAAAAGGGGGGGGGCTCTCGGAAACACCATATATTTT.

The sample holds one count of this clonotype. The rearrangement uses TRBV5-4 and TRBJ2-1, with TRBD1 matching over 7 bases. The CDR3 extends over 17 amino acids. V lost 3 bases to trimming and J lost 2 bases; unmatched junction nucleotides: 11. Per the germline V gene, CDR1 is SGHNT and CDR2 is YYREEE (reference sequence). CDR3 amino acids: CASSWTRDSGTYNEQFF. The CDR3 DNA reads TGTGCCAGCAGCTGGACCCGGGACAGTGGCACCTACAATGAGCAGTTCTTC.

The chain couples TRBV7-3 to TRBJ2-7; TRBD1 agrees at 8 bases. V gave up 5 bases and J gave up 3 bases; unmatched junction bases: 6. Germline CDR1 is SGHTA and CDR2 is FQGTGA. This CDR3 is 14 amino acids long. CDR3 bases: TGTGCCAGCAGCCTAGACAGGGGAAGCTACGAGCAGTACTTC. Amino acids: CASSLDRGSYEQYF.

At least ten counts were recorded for this clonotype. The chain joins TRBV20-1 to TRBJ2-1, with 7 bases that match TRBD2. The J segment lost 8 bases and the V segment lost 6 bases, leaving 10 bases of the junction unmatched. From germline, CDR1 is DFQATT and CDR2 SNEGSKA (reference sequence). The CDR3 sequence is 13 residues long. For the CDR3, the DNA is TGCAGTGCCTGGGACTATCGCCTGGATGAGCAGTTCTTC. It translates to CSAWDYRLDEQFF.

The chain joins TRBV11-2 to TRBJ1-6, with TRBD1 as a possible D gene (6 bases). Germline V gene lookup returns CDR1 SGHAT and CDR2 FQNNGV. The length of the CDR3 is 15 residues. The germline V and J ends were trimmed by 1 base and 13 bases, with 17 bases remaining between them. Here the CDR3 DNA reads TGTGCCAGCAGCTTAGTTGGCAGAACAAGGGGGCCCCTCCACTTT. It encodes CASSLVGRTRGPLHF.

This sequence joins TRBV2 and TRBJ2-1, with TRBD1 identical over 8 bases. The end of the DNA fits TRBJ2-7 better, so the J call may be wrong. The CDR3 runs to 13 residues. From germline, CDR1 is SNHLY and CDR2 FYNNEI. The CDR3 loop reads CGSRDRQHYEQYF. The CDR3 DNA sequence: TGTGGAAGCCGGGACAGGCAGCACTATGAGCAGTACTTC.